These 5 T cell receptor beta chains came from one sample sequenced in a study of patients and donors after allogeneic stem cell transplantation. Each CDR3 protein is one row after TCRdb ran MiXCR on the RT-PCR reads. The sample yields 150,000 to 200,000 distinct CDR3 sequences, approximately 28% seen once. The sample was blood, either unsorted or a sorted T cell fraction (not recorded which). The origin of the receptors is a human donor who was either an allogeneic HSCT recipient or a stem cell or donor lymphocyte infusion donor (not recorded which). It is not recorded whose cells these are; they may come from a transplant donor.

This clonotype was recorded a few times. The chain employs TRBV7-8 and TRBJ2-2; 9 bases agree with TRBD1. Germline V gives CDR1 SGHVS, CDR2 FQNEAQ. The CDR3 loop spans 17 amino acids. Trimming cost V 4 bases and J 7 bases; bases outside gene matches: 13. The CDR3 region has the DNA TGTGCCAGCAGCTCACCGAACAGGGGGCGGAAAGGCGGGGAGCTGTTTTTT. Translation gives CASSSPNRGRKGGELFF.

This chain joins TRBV9 and TRBJ2-3; D call uncertain. Germline V lookup: CDR1 SGDLS, CDR2 YYNGEE. The CDR3 is made up of 13 amino acids. V shed 3 bases and J shed 0 bases, with 5 bases lying between them. The CDR3 coding sequence is TGTGCCAGCAGCGACAGTAGCACAGATACGCAGTATTTT. Translating it yields CASSDSSTDTQYF.

This clonotype was detected ten times or more. The genes are TRBV4-2 and TRBJ1-5; D possibly corresponds to TRBD1 (5 bases). Germline assignment: CDR1 LGHNA and CDR2 YNFKEQ. V was pared by 0 bases and J by 8 bases, with 20 bases between. This CDR3 contains 17 residues. CDR3 coding DNA: TGTGCCAGCAGCCAAGATATGCAGGGATACTCACGTAAGCCCCAGCATTTT. It is translated as CASSQDMQGYSRKPQHF.

This clonotype was seen more than once but under ten times. The chain links TRBV7-3 to TRBJ2-2; 8 bases match TRBD2. Unmatched junction bases numbered 2, after V lost 8 bases and J lost 0 bases. Germline V gene data show CDR1 as SGHTA and CDR2 as FQGTGA. The CDR3 totals 14 residues. The CDR3 spells CASQLAANTGELFF. The CDR3 DNA reads as TGTGCCAGCCAACTAGCGGCGAACACCGGGGAGCTGTTTTTT. Drawing the rest from reference TRBV7-3 and TRBJ2-2, the complete variable domain is GAGVSQTPSNKVTEKGKYVELRCDPISGHTALYWYRQSLGQGPEFLIYFQGTGAADDSGLPNDRFFAVRPEGSVSTLKIQRTERGDSAVYLCASQLAANTGELFFGEGSRLTVL.

V and J are TRBV10-3 and TRBJ1-6; TRBD1 might be the D (5 bases). The V end was cut by 6 bases, the J end by 10 bases, with 16 bases between. CDR1 is ENHRY, CDR2 SYGVKD, per germline. CDR3 length equals 14 residues. The DNA for the CDR3 is TGTGCCATCAGCCTACAGGCTTCAGAGTCACCCCTCCACTTT. It is translated as CAISLQASESPLHF.